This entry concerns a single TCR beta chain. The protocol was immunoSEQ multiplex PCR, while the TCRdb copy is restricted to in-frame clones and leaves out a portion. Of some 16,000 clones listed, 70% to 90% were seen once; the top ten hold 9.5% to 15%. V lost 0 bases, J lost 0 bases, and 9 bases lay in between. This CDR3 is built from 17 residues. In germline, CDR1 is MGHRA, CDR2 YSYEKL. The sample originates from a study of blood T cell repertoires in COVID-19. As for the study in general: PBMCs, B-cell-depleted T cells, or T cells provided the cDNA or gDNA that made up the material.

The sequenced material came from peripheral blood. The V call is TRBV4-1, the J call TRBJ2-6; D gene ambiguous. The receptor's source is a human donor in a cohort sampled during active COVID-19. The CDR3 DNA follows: TGCGCCAGCAGCCAAGATGGGCAGAACTCTGGGGCCAACGTCCTGACTTTC. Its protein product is CASSQDGQNSGANVLTF.